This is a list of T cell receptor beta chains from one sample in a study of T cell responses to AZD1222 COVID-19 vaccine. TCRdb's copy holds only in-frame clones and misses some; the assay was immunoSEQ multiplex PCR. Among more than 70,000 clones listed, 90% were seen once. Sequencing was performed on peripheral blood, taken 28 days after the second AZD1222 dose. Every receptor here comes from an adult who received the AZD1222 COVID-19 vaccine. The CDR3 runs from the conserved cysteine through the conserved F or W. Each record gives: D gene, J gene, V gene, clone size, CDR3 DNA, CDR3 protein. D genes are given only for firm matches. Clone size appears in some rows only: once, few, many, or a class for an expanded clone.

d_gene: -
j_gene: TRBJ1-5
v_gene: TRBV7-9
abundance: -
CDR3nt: TGTGCCAGCAGCTTTGGGGGGCGGAATCAGCCCCAGCATTTT
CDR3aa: CASSFGGRNQPQHF

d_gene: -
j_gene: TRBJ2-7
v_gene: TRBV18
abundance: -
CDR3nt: TGTGCCAGCTCACCCCCAGGGAGAGGGGACTACGAGCAGTACTTC
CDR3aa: CASSPPGRGDYEQYF

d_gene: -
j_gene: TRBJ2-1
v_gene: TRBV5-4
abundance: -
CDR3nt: TGTGCCAGCAGGGCTGGGGGTCCGAGCTCCTACAATGAGCAGTTCTTC
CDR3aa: CASRAGGPSSYNEQFF

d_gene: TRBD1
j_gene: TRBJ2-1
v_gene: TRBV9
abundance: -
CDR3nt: TGTGCCAGCAGCTGGGGGACAGTGGGGAGCGATGAGCAGTTCTTC
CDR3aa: CASSWGTVGSDEQFF

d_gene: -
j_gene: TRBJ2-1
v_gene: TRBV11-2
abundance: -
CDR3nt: TGTGCCAGCAGCTTAGGTGGGATATCCTACAATGAGCAGTTCTTC
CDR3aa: CASSLGGISYNEQFF

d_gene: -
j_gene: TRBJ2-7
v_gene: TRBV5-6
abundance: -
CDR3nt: TGTGCCAGCAGCTTGGTACAGGGTGACGAGCAGTACTTC
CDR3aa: CASSLVQGDEQYF

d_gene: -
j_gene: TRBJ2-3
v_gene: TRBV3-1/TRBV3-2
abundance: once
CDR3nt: TGTGCCAGCAGCGCCAATTTACAGGATACGCAGTATTTT
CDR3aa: CASSANLQDTQYF

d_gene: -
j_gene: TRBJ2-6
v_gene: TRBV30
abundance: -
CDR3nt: TGTGCCTGGACGAGGCCGGGCAACGTCCTGACTTTC
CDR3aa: CAWTRPGNVLTF

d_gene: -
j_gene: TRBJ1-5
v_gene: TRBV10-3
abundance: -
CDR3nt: TGTGCCATCAGTGAAACCGCGTGGGGGTTGGGTCAGCCCCAGCATTTT
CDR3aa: CAISETAWGLGQPQHF

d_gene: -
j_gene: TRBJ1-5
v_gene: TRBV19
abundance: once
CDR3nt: TGTGCCAGTAGTCACGTACAGGGCATCGGGCAGCCCCAGCATTTT
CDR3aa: CASSHVQGIGQPQHF

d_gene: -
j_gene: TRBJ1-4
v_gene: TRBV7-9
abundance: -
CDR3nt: TGTGCCAGCAGCTTAGATAACGATCCAACTAATGAAAAACTGTTTTTT
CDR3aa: CASSLDNDPTNEKLFF

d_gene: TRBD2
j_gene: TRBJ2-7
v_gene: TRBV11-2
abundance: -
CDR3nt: TGTGCCAGCAGCCGACAAATAGCGGGGGCGGGGGAGCAGTACTTC
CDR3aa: CASSRQIAGAGEQYF

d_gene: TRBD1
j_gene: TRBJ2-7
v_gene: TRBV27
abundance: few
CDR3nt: TGTGCCAGCAGTCGGGACGGGACAGGTTATTTGAGTTACGAGCAGTACTTC
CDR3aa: CASSRDGTGYLSYEQYF

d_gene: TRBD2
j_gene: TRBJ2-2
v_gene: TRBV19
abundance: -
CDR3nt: TGTGCCAGTAGTATCAAAGGACTAGCGGGAGGCGCGGACACCGGGGAGCTGTTTTTT
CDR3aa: CASSIKGLAGGADTGELFF

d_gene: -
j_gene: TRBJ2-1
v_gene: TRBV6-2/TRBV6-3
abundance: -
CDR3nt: TGTGCCAGCAGTAGGGGCCTCATTGGGGGGAATGAGCAGTTCTTC
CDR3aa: CASSRGLIGGNEQFF

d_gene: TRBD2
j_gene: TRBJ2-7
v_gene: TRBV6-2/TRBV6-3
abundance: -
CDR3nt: TGTGCCAGCAGTTATCGGGGAGGGTACTCCTACGAGCAGTACTTC
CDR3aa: CASSYRGGYSYEQYF

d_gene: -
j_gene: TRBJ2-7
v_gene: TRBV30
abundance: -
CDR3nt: TGTGCCTGGAGTCTTAATGGGGGAGAGCAGTACTTC
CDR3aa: CAWSLNGGEQYF

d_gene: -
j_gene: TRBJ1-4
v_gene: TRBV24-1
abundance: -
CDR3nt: TGTGCCACCAGCGGGGGGGGAGCTAATGAAAAACTGTTTTTT
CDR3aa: CATSGGGANEKLFF

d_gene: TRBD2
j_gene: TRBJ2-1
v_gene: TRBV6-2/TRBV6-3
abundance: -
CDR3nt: TGTGCCAGCAGTTCGGAGACCGGGACTATGGGGTTCTTC
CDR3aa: CASSSETGTMGFF

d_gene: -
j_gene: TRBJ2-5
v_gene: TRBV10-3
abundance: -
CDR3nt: TGTGCCATCAGTATCGACGCCCAGAACCAAGAGACCCAGTACTTC
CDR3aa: CAISIDAQNQETQYF

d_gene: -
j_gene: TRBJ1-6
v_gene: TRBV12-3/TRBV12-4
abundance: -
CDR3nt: TGTGCCAGCAGTTTTGCAGCCGAGTCACCCCTCCACTTT
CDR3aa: CASSFAAESPLHF

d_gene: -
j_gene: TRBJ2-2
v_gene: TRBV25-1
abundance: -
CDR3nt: TGTGCCAGCATGCAGGGAACCAACACCGGGGAGCTGTTTTTT
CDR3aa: CASMQGTNTGELFF

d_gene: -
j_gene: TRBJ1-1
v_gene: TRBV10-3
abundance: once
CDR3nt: TGTGCCATCAGTGGGGGACCGTACACTGAAGCTTTCTTT
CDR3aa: CAISGGPYTEAFF

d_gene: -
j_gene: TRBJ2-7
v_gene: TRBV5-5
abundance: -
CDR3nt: TGTGCCAGCAGCTTAGTGGCATATTACGAGCAGTACTTC
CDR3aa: CASSLVAYYEQYF

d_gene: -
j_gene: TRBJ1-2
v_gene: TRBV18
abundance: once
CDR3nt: TGTGCCAGCTCACGGGGGCAGGACTATGGCTACACCTTC
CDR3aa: CASSRGQDYGYTF

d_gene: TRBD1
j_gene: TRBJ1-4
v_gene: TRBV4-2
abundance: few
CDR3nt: TGTGCCAGCAGCCAAACCGGGACAGGTCGTGAAAAACTGTTTTTT
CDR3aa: CASSQTGTGREKLFF

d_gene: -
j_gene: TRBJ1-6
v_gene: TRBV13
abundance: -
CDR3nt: TGTGCCAGCACCAAAGGCGGGTGGGGCCCCCTCCACTTT
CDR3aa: CASTKGGWGPLHF

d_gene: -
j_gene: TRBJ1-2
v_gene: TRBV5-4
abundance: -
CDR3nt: TGTGCCAGCAGTCTGGTCGGTGGATATGGCTACACCTTC
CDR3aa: CASSLVGGYGYTF

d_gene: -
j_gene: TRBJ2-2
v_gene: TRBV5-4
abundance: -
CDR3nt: TGTGCCAGCAGTCGAGGCCTCTCGAACACCGGGGAGCTGTTTTTT
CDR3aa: CASSRGLSNTGELFF

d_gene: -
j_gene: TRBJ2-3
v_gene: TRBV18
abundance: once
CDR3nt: TGTGCCAGCTCACAAGCGCAGCCAGACGTGGGGGGAGATACGCAGTATTTT
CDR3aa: CASSQAQPDVGGDTQYF

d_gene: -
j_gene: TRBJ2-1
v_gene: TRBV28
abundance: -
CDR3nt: TGTGCCAGCAGTTTGCGGGTACGGAATGAGCAGTTCTTC
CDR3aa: CASSLRVRNEQFF

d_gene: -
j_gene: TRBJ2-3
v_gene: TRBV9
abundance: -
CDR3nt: TGTGCCAGCAGCACCCAGACGGACGTCGGATTTGACGGTACGCAGTATTTT
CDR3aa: CASSTQTDVGFDGTQYF

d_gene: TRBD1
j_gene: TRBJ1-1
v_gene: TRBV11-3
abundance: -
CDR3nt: TGTGCCAGCAGCTTAGGTGGGACAGGGGGGATGAACACTGAAGCTTTCTTT
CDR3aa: CASSLGGTGGMNTEAFF

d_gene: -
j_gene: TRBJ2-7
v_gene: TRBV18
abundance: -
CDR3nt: TGTGCCAGCTCACCGCGAACCAATGGCCACGAGCAGTACTTC
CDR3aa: CASSPRTNGHEQYF

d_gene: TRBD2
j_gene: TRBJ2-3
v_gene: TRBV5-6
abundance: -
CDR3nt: TGTGCCAGCAGCTTGGTACGGGGTGGGAGGGATGGAACAGATACGCAGTATTTT
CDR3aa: CASSLVRGGRDGTDTQYF

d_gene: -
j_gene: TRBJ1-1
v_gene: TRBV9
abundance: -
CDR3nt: TGTGCCAGCAGCGATGGGTCACACGTGAACACTGAAGCTTTCTTT
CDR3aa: CASSDGSHVNTEAFF

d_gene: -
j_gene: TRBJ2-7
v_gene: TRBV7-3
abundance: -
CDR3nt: TGTGCCAGCAGCCCCCAAGGGGACGCCGACGAGCAGTACTTC
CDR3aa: CASSPQGDADEQYF

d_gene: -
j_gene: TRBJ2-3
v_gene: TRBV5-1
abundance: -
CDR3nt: TGCGCCAGCAGCCCGTGGACCCTCACAGATACGCAGTATTTT
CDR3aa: CASSPWTLTDTQYF

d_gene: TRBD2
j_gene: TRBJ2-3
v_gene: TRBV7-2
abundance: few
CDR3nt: TGTGCCAGCAGCTTAGGAAGGCGGGGGGATAGCACAGATACGCAGTATTTT
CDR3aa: CASSLGRRGDSTDTQYF

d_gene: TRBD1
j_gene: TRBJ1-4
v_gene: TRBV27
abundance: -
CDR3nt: TGTGCCAGCAGCCAATGGACAGGTCATGAAAAACTGTTTTTT
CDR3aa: CASSQWTGHEKLFF

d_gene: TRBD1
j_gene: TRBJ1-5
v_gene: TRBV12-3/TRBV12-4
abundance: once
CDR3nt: TGTGCCAGCAGATCGACAGGGAATCAGCCCCAGCATTTT
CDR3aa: CASRSTGNQPQHF

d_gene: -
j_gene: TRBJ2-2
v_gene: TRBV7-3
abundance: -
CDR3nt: TGTGCCAGCAGCTTACAACCGGCCCGGAACACCGGGGAGCTGTTTTTT
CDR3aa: CASSLQPARNTGELFF

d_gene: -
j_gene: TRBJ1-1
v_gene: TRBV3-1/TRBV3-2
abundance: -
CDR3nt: TGTGCCAGCAGGTTGGGGTATGAAGCTTTCTTT
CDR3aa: CASRLGYEAFF

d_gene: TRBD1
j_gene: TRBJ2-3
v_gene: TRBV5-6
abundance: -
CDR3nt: TGTGCCAGCAGCCCAATAGGGACAGTCTTTGGCCTGTTGGATACGCAGTATTTT
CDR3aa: CASSPIGTVFGLLDTQYF

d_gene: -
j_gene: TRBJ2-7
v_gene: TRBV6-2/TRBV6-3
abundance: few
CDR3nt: TGTGCCAGCAGTTTGGGCAAAATCCAGTACTTC
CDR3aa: CASSLGKIQYF

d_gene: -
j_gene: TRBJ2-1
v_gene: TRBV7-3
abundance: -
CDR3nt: TGTGCCAGCAGCTTGTACGGGGCCTACAATGAGCAGTTCTTC
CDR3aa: CASSLYGAYNEQFF

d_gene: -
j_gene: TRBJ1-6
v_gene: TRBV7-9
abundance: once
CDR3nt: TGTGCCAGCAGCCCAAGACCCAATTCACCCCTCCACTTT
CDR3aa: CASSPRPNSPLHF

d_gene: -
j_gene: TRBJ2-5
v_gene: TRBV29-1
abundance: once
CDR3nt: TGCAGCGTAGCTACCCGGGGGGCCCAAGAGACCCAGTACTTC
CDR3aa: CSVATRGAQETQYF

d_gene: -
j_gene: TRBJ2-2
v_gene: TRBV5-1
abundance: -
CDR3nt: TGCGCCAGCAGCTTGGCGGGGAACACCGGGGAGCTGTTTTTT
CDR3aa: CASSLAGNTGELFF

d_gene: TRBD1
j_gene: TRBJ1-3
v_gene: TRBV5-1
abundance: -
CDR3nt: TGCGCCAGCAGCAGAACAGGGGGCACCGGAAACACCATATATTTT
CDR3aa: CASSRTGGTGNTIYF

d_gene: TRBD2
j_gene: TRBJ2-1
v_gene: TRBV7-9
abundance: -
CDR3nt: TGTGCCAGCAGCCCAACTCCGGGACTAGCGGGAGTGTTTCGGCAGTTCTTC
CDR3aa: CASSPTPGLAGVFRQFF

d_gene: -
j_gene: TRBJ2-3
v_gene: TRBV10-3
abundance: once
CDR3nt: TGTGCCATCAGTGAGCCTGCTGAGAGGGGGGGATCAGATACGCAGTATTTT
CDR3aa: CAISEPAERGGSDTQYF

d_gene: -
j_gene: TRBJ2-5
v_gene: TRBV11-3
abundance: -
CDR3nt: TGTGCCAGCAGCACCTCGCACACCCCTGAGACCCAGTACTTC
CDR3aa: CASSTSHTPETQYF